This T cell receptor beta chain was profiled in a study of spatial heterogeneity in lung cancer. Study in general: Detection consistently captured more beta-chain sequences than alpha-chain sequences. Study-wide results and limits: Relative to follow-up, resection was when ubiquitous expanded tumor TCRs appeared more in blood.

V was clipped by 3 bases and J by 5 bases; unmatched bases: 6. This CDR3 region has 15 residues. Per germline, CDR1 SGHVS and CDR2 FNYEAQ. This clonotype was recorded many times. No antigen is known for it. TCR cDNA molecules each carried a unique molecular identifier. TCRdb itself ran the 5' RACE reads through MiXCR, one entry per CDR3 protein. The sample has 20,000 or so distinct CDR3 sequences, less than 3.5% seen once. Time point denoted: sample taken at primary tumor resection. Unsorted whole RNA from tumor, nontumor lung or frozen PBMC underwent sequencing. Donors were around 70 untreated early-stage non-small cell lung cancer patients.

The sequences come from PBMCs, collected at surgery. The chain has TRBV7-6 and TRBJ2-2; TRBD1 aligns across 7 bases. The clonotype was recovered from a female donor with early-stage non-small cell lung cancer. The CDR3 here is CASSFQQGKTGELFF. Written as DNA, the CDR3 is TGTGCCAGCAGCTTCCAACAGGGGAAAACCGGGGAGCTGTTTTTT.